Detailed here is one TCR beta chain. The germline V gene encodes CDR1 LGHNA and CDR2 YSLEER. The CDR3 is made up of 14 amino acids. The ends were cut back, 1 base at V and 2 bases at J, with 8 bases in the middle. This specimen comes from a study of blood T cell repertoires in COVID-19. Clones were sequenced by immunoSEQ multiplex PCR, and TCRdb holds only the in-frame ones, with some missing. Among hundreds of thousands of clones listed, approximately 89% were seen once. The V gene is TRBV4-3, the J gene TRBJ1-2; D unresolved. The sample taken for sequencing was PBMCs or T cells enriched from blood (not recorded which). The TCR originated in a woman between 40 and 50 years old with acute COVID-19. The DNA for the CDR3 is TGCGCCAGCAGCCAAGCCGACACCAACTATGGCTACACCTTC. It is translated as CASSQADTNYGYTF.